A selection of T cell receptor beta chains follows, all from one sample in a study of T-cell memory formation after mild COVID-19. TCRdb reprocessed the 5' RACE reads via MiXCR and lists one record per CDR3 protein. Found here are roughly 110,000 distinct CDR3 sequences, 14% of them singletons; the top ten hold 35% to 50%. Material for sequencing was PBMCs or a T cell subset sorted from them (not recorded which). The source is a man aged 18 to 29 who had mild COVID-19 (a few samples of this study predate the infection). Cell type and time point are not known. CDR3s include the opening cysteine and the closing phenylalanine or tryptophan. D genes are given only for firm matches. The size entry is marked missing in some rows and otherwise reads once, few, many or a size class.

CDR3 length	V gene	J gene	clone size	D gene	CDR3 DNA	CDR3 protein
12	TRBV13	TRBJ1-6	-	TRBD1	TGTGCCAGCAGCCCGACAGGGAAGGTTCTCCACTTT	CASSPTGKVLHF
15	TRBV4-3	TRBJ1-2	-	TRBD1	TGCGCCAGCAGCCCTGGGGACAGGGGACGGTTTGGCTACACCTTC	CASSPGDRGRFGYTF
14	TRBV27	TRBJ1-6	-	TRBD1	TGTGCCAGCAGTCCCCTGACAGGGTTCGCACCCCTCCACTTT	CASSPLTGFAPLHF
16	TRBV7-9	TRBJ2-2	-	TRBD1	TGTGCCAGCAGCTCCCCCGGGACAGGGTATCCCGGGGAGCTGTTTTTT	CASSSPGTGYPGELFF
16	TRBV7-9	TRBJ1-1	-	-	TGTGCCAGCAGCTCCGCGATACTGGGCAGGAACACTGAAGCTTTCTTT	CASSSAILGRNTEAFF
13	TRBV4-3	TRBJ2-3	-	TRBD1	TGCGCCAGCGGGACAGGGGTTGCAGATACGCAGTATTTT	CASGTGVADTQYF
15	TRBV4-1	TRBJ2-1	many	-	TGCGCCAGCAGCCAATCCTCCACCGGGGGAAATGAGCAGTTCTTC	CASSQSSTGGNEQFF
14	TRBV29-1	TRBJ2-1	few	-	TGCAGCGTCGTCCAAGGAAGCTCCTACAATGAGCAGTTCTTC	CSVVQGSSYNEQFF
16	TRBV4-2	TRBJ1-1	-	-	TGTGCCAGCAGCCCCCCTCAGGGACAAATGAACACTGAAGCTTTCTTT	CASSPPQGQMNTEAFF
16	TRBV10-3	TRBJ2-2	few	TRBD1	TGTGCCATCAGGCCCGACAGGGAGTGGAACACCGGGGAGCTGTTTTTT	CAIRPDREWNTGELFF
16	TRBV4-1	TRBJ1-2	-	TRBD1	TGCGCCAGCAGCCCTAGACAGGGCGGCGGGGTGGATGGCTACACCTTC	CASSPRQGGGVDGYTF
17	TRBV4-3	TRBJ2-2	few	-	TGCGCCAGCAGCCAAACCGGGACTCCGTTTAACACCGGGGAGCTGTTTTTT	CASSQTGTPFNTGELFF
12	TRBV2	TRBJ2-1	-	-	TGTGCCAGCAGTGCCCCCCCGAATGAGCAGTTCTTC	CASSAPPNEQFF
12	TRBV29-1	TRBJ2-3	many	-	TGCAGCGTTGAAGATCTGAGAGATACGCAGTATTTT	CSVEDLRDTQYF
16	TRBV12-3/TRBV12-4	TRBJ2-3	few	-	TGTGCCAGCAGTTTAATAAGGGGTTCTAGCACAGATACGCAGTATTTT	CASSLIRGSSTDTQYF
16	TRBV4-3	TRBJ2-3	few	-	TGCGCCAGCAGCCCAGGGGACTCAAGTTTCTCAGATACGCAGTATTTT	CASSPGDSSFSDTQYF
12	TRBV20-1	TRBJ2-5	-	-	TGCAGTGCTAGAGACCGACGAGAGACCCAGTACTTC	CSARDRRETQYF
15	TRBV4-2	TRBJ1-1	-	-	TGTGCCAGCAGCCAAGCGGCAGAGAAGAACACTGAAGCTTTCTTT	CASSQAAEKNTEAFF
14	TRBV7-8	TRBJ2-7	-	-	TGTGCCAGCAGCTTAGGAACGGCCTCCTACGAGCAGTACTTC	CASSLGTASYEQYF
15	TRBV7-2	TRBJ1-5	-	-	TGTGCCAGCAGCTCGGACGGGGAGAGGAATCAGCCCCAGCATTTT	CASSSDGERNQPQHF
12	TRBV20-1	TRBJ2-5	-	TRBD1	TGCAGTGCTAGCGTCCGGACAGGGACCCAGTACTTC	CSASVRTGTQYF
14	TRBV4-1	TRBJ1-6	-	-	TGCGCCAGCAGCCAAGACGGGGGTGGATCACCCCTCCACTTT	CASSQDGGGSPLHF
11	TRBV29-1	TRBJ2-2	few	-	TGCAGCGTTCAAGGGACCGGGGAGCTGTTTTTT	CSVQGTGELFF
15	TRBV10-3	TRBJ2-2	-	-	TGTGCCATCAGTGAGTTGGCCAGTAACACCGGGGAGCTGTTTTTT	CAISELASNTGELFF
17	TRBV7-6	TRBJ2-1	-	TRBD1	TGTGCCAGCAGCCGTCAGAGACAGGGGACTTTCTACAATGAGCAGTTCTTC	CASSRQRQGTFYNEQFF
14	TRBV12-3/TRBV12-4	TRBJ2-7	few	TRBD1	TGTGCCAGCAGTTTTGGACAGGGGGTCTACGAGCAGTACTTC	CASSFGQGVYEQYF
10	TRBV29-1	TRBJ2-3	many	-	TGCAGCGCGGCTGGGGATACGCAGTATTTT	CSAAGDTQYF
15	TRBV4-3	TRBJ2-5	-	-	TGCGCCAGCAGCCAACTAGGCTATGGGCAAGAGACCCAGTACTTC	CASSQLGYGQETQYF
14	TRBV5-1	TRBJ2-5	-	TRBD1	TGCGCCAGCAGCCCTCGACAGGGGACTGGGACCCAGTACTTC	CASSPRQGTGTQYF
16	TRBV5-1	TRBJ1-1	many	-	TGCGCCAGCAGCTTGTTAACCGGGACACCTAACACTGAAGCTTTCTTT	CASSLLTGTPNTEAFF
15	TRBV6-2/TRBV6-3	TRBJ1-5	-	TRBD1	TGTGCCAGCAGCGAAAACAGGGGAGACACTCAGCCCCAGCATTTT	CASSENRGDTQPQHF
13	TRBV28	TRBJ1-5	-	-	TGTGCCAGCAGCGCACCCCGCAATCAGCCCCAGCATTTT	CASSAPRNQPQHF
15	TRBV16	TRBJ2-7	-	TRBD2	TGTGCCAGCAGTCAAATAGCGGGGGGGCTGTACGAGCAGTACTTC	CASSQIAGGLYEQYF
15	TRBV20-1	TRBJ2-4	few	TRBD1	TGCAGTGCTAGGGGACAGCCTTTAGCCAAAAACATTCAGTACTTC	CSARGQPLAKNIQYF
15	TRBV4-1	TRBJ2-7	few	-	TGCGCCAGCAGCCAAGAACGTCGACAGACATACGAGCAGTACTTC	CASSQERRQTYEQYF
15	TRBV6-5	TRBJ2-5	-	-	TGTGCCAGCAGTTACTCGACTGGCCAACAAGAGACCCAGTACTTC	CASSYSTGQQETQYF
16	TRBV4-1	TRBJ2-7	many	TRBD2	TGCGCCAGCAGCCTACGACTAGCGGGACTCCCCTACGAGCAGTACTTC	CASSLRLAGLPYEQYF
15	TRBV27	TRBJ1-4	-	-	TGTGCCAGCAGTCCCGTCTTTCCGACTAATGAAAAACTGTTTTTT	CASSPVFPTNEKLFF
15	TRBV7-9	TRBJ1-6	-	TRBD1	TGTGCCAGCCTAGGACAGGGGGCATTCAATTCACCCCTCCACTTT	CASLGQGAFNSPLHF
16	TRBV2	TRBJ2-1	-	-	TGTGCCAGCAGTGAATGGGTATCCGGCACCTACAATGAGCAGTTCTTC	CASSEWVSGTYNEQFF
13	TRBV29-1	TRBJ1-4	-	TRBD1	TGCAGCGCTCTGACAGGGTTTCAGGAAAAACTGTTTTTT	CSALTGFQEKLFF
18	TRBV9	TRBJ2-1	few	-	TGTGCCAGCAGCGCCGACCTCGTTCGGGGGAGCTCCTACAATGAGCAGTTCTTC	CASSADLVRGSSYNEQFF
15	TRBV7-2	TRBJ2-3	few	TRBD1	TGTGCCAGCAGTCGCCGGGACAGGGGGCCAGGTACGCAGTATTTT	CASSRRDRGPGTQYF
15	TRBV25-1	TRBJ2-7	many	-	TGTGCCAGCAGTGCCTCTGGGTACAGCTCCTACGAGCAGTACTTC	CASSASGYSSYEQYF
13	TRBV20-1	TRBJ1-1	few	-	TGCAGTGCTAGAGTAGTTACGAACACTGAAGCTTTCTTT	CSARVVTNTEAFF
14	TRBV12-3/TRBV12-4	TRBJ2-3	-	-	TGTGCCAGCAGCCTTCCGGGGGGCACAGATACGCAGTATTTT	CASSLPGGTDTQYF
12	TRBV29-1	TRBJ1-1	many	-	TGCAGCGTTGTTTGGATGAACACTGAAGCTTTCTTT	CSVVWMNTEAFF
14	TRBV11-2	TRBJ1-1	few	-	TGTGCCAGCAGCCCACTGGCAGGGAGCACTGAAGCTTTCTTT	CASSPLAGSTEAFF
14	TRBV3-1	TRBJ1-1	-	-	TGTGCCAGCAGCCACGAGGGCTTGAACACTGAAGCTTTCTTT	CASSHEGLNTEAFF
15	TRBV5-1	TRBJ2-7	few	TRBD2	TGCGCCAGCAGCGATACCGGGACTAGCGGGGACGAGCAGTACTTC	CASSDTGTSGDEQYF
17	TRBV4-3	TRBJ2-5	few	TRBD2	TGCGCCAGCAGCCAAGATTTCCCTAGCGGGGGGGCAGAGACCCAGTACTTC	CASSQDFPSGGAETQYF
19	TRBV28	TRBJ1-5	few	-	TGTGCCAGCAGCCGAGACAGGTCCCCGGGGTATATGGGCAATCAGCCCCAGCATTTT	CASSRDRSPGYMGNQPQHF
13	TRBV7-9	TRBJ2-1	many	-	TGTGCCAGCAGCTTAGCGCCCCCCAATGAGCAGTTCTTC	CASSLAPPNEQFF
13	TRBV2	TRBJ1-1	-	-	TGTGCCAGCAGTGAATCCCCTCCAGGGCAAGCTTTCTTT	CASSESPPGQAFF
13	TRBV6-2/TRBV6-3	TRBJ2-7	few	-	TGTGCCAGCAGTTTCGGACAGTCCTACGAGCAGTACTTC	CASSFGQSYEQYF
12	TRBV6-5	TRBJ1-2	-	TRBD1	TGTGCCAGCAGTAACCCGGACAGGGCCTACACCTTC	CASSNPDRAYTF